The subject of this entry is one T cell receptor (beta chain). This record belongs to a study of blood T cell repertoires in COVID-19. This table comes from immunoSEQ multiplex PCR, and its TCRdb copy is limited to in-frame clones, with some not included. Of 200,000 to 250,000 clones listed, 83% are singletons. Germline values: CDR1 SGDLS, CDR2 YYNGEE. The CDR3 totals 17 residues. J gave up 7 bases and V 0 bases, and 12 bases lay outside the gene matches. The chain links TRBV9 to TRBJ2-1, with 8 bases aligning to TRBD2. The sample taken for sequencing was peripheral blood. The sequence came from a woman aged 30 to 39 with COVID-19, enrolled during active disease. The DNA of the CDR3 is TGTGCCAGCAGCGTAGCTACCTCGGGACTAGGAGGGAATGAGCAGTTCTTC. Translation: CASSVATSGLGGNEQFF. Variable domain in full (rest from reference TRBV9 and TRBJ2-1): DSGVTQTPKHLITATGQRVTLRCSPRSGDLSVYWYQQSLDQGLQFLIQYYNGEERAKGNILERFSAQQFPDLHSELNLSSLELGDSALYFCASSVATSGLGGNEQFFGPGTRLTVL.